This T cell receptor (beta chain) is drawn from a study of T cells in Graves' hyperthyroidism and ophthalmopathy. Findings and limits, study-wide: Ophthalmopathy prediction by the model preceded onset by a median about 6.8 months. Among thyroid clonotypes expanded above 0.001, most also appeared in blood.

Thyroid ultrasound, orbital computed tomography, clinical symptoms, and serum thyroxine and TRAb underpinned diagnoses. The table lists this clonotype with a few counts. Its antigen is unknown. The CDR3 has 13 amino acids. Deletions cut 7 bases from V and 0 bases from J, with 8 bases between. CDR1 is KGHDR, CDR2 SFDVKD, per germline. Authors of the study amplified TCR beta CDR3 regions from RNA transcripts. Carried out on the TCR CDR3, a first-round RT-PCR used the HTBI primer set. One entry per CDR3 protein, called by TCRdb with MiXCR from the multiplex PCR reads. The table records 550,000 to 850,000 distinct CDR3 sequences, roughly 20% of them present only once.

The chain is built from TRBV24-1 and TRBJ1-1, with a possible D match to TRBD1 (6 bases). Source material: blood. This receptor was obtained from a woman between 45 and 60 years old with Graves' hyperthyroidism that later progressed to Graves' ophthalmopathy. The CDR3 nucleotides are TGTGCCACCAGCGACAGGTTGAACACTGAAGCTTTCTTT. Residues: CATSDRLNTEAFF.